This T cell receptor (beta chain) came from a study of cytomegalovirus exposure and HLA in healthy donors. Notes on the study in general: Researchers had no immune exposure information except CMV serostatus available.

The CDR3 is 13 residues long. Looked up from germline, CDR1 is ENHRY and CDR2 is SYGVKD. V lost 6 bases and J lost 5; bases outside the gene matches: 6. A word on this clone: The antigen remains undetermined.

PCR involved 60 Vbeta and 13 Jbeta primers. The method was immunoSEQ multiplex PCR; TCRdb's version includes in-frame clones alone and lacks a portion of them. Of about 250,000 clones in the sample, about 66% were seen once. Sequenced: PBMCs. The V gene is TRBV10-3, the J gene TRBJ1-1; 7 bases map to TRBD1. The TCR comes from a female donor in good health and CMV-seronegative. The CDR3 spells CAIRAGGWTEAFF. Written as DNA, the CDR3 is TGTGCCATCAGGGCAGGGGGATGGACTGAAGCTTTCTTT.